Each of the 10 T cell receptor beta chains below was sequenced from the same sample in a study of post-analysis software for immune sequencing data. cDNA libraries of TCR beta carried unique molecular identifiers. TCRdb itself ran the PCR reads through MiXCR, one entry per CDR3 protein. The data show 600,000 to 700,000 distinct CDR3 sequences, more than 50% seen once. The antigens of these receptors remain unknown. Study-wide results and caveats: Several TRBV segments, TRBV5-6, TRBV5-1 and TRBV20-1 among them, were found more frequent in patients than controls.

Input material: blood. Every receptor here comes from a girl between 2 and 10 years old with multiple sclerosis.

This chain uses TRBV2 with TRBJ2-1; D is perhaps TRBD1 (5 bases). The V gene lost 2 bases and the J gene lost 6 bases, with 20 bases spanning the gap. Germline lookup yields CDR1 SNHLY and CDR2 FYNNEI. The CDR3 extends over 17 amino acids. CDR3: CASSEPKGATHCNEQFF. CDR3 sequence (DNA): TGTGCCAGCAGTGAACCGAAAGGGGCTACCCACTGCAATGAGCAGTTCTTC.

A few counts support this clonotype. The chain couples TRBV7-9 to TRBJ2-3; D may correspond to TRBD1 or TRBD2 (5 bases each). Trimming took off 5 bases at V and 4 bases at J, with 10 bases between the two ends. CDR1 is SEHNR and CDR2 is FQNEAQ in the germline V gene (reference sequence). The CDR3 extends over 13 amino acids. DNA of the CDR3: TGTGCCAGCAGCCACACGGGGCCAGATACGCAGTATTTT. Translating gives CASSHTGPDTQYF.

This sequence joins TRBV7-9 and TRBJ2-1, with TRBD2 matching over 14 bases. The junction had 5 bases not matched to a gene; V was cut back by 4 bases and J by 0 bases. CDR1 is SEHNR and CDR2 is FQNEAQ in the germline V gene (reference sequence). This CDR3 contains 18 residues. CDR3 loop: CASSSGLAGVGSYNEQFF. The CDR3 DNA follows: TGTGCCAGCAGCTCGGGACTAGCGGGAGTCGGCTCCTACAATGAGCAGTTCTTC.

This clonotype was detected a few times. CDR3 DNA sequence: TGTGCCATCAGTGAGGGTGTGGCGGGGGGACCCTCGTACAATGAGCAGTTCTTC. This codes for CAISEGVAGGPSYNEQFF. V is TRBV10-3 and J is TRBJ2-1; 8 bases align to TRBD2. The germline V gene has CDR1 ENHRY and CDR2 SYGVKD. The CDR3 consists of 18 residues. The trim removed 2 bases at V and 4 bases at J, leaving 13 bases unmatched.

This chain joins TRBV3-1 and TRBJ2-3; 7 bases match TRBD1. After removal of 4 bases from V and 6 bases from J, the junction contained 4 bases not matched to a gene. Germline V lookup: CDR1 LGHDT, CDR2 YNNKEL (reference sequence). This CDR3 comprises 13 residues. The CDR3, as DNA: TGTGCCAGCAGCCCAACAGGGGTGGATACGCAGTATTTT. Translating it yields CASSPTGVDTQYF.

This CDR3 is CASSLGPGLVTDTQYF. CDR3 coding DNA: TGTGCCAGCAGCTTGGGACCGGGACTAGTGACAGATACGCAGTATTTT. This chain links TRBV7-8 with TRBJ2-3; 8 bases align to TRBD2. Per the germline V gene, CDR1 is SGHVS and CDR2 is FQNEAQ. This CDR3 spans 16 amino acids. V trimming: 3 bases; J trimming: 3 bases; junction bases outside the gene matches: 8. Supplemented by reference TRBV7-8 and TRBJ2-3, the full variable domain reads GAGVSQSPRYKVAKRGQDVALRCDPISGHVSLFWYQQALGQGPEFLTYFQNEAQLDKSGLPSDRFFAERPEGSVSTLKIQRTQQEDSAVYLCASSLGPGLVTDTQYFGPGTRLTVL.

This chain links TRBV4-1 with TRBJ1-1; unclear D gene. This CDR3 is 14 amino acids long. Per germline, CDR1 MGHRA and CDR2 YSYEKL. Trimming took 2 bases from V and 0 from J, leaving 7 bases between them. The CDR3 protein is CASSQHGVNTEAFF. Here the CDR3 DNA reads TGCGCCAGCAGCCAACACGGAGTGAACACTGAAGCTTTCTTT.

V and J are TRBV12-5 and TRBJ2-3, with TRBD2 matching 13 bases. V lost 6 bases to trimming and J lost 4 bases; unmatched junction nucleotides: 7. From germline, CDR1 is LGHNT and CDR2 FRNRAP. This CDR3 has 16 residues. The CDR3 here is CASGPGLAGVPDTQYF. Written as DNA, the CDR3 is TGTGCTAGTGGCCCAGGACTAGCGGGAGTCCCAGATACGCAGTATTTT.

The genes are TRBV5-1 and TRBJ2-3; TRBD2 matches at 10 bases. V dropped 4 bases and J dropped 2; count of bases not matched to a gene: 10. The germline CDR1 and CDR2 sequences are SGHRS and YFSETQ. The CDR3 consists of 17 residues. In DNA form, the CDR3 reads TGCGCCAGCAGCGTGCTTTCGAGCGGGAGGGACACAGATACGCAGTATTTT. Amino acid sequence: CASSVLSSGRDTDTQYF.

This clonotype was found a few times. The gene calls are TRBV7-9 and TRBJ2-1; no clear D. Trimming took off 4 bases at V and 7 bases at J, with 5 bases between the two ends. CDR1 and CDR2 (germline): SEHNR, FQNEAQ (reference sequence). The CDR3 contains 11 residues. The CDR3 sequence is CASSSSNEQFF. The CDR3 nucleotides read TGTGCCAGCAGCTCCTCGAATGAGCAGTTCTTC.